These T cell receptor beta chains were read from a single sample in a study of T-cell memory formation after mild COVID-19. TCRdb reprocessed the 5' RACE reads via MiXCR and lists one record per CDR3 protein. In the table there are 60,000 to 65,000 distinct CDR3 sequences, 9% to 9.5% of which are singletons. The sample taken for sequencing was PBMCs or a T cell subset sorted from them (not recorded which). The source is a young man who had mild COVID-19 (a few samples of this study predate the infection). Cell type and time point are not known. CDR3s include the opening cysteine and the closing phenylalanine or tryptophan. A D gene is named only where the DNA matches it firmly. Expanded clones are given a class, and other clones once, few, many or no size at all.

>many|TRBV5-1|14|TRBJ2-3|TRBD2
CASSFYGGADTQYF
TGCGCCAGCAGCTTTTACGGGGGGGCAGATACGCAGTATTTT
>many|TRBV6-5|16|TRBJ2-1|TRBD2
CASSYVAGGHYNEQFF
TGTGCCAGCAGTTATGTGGCGGGGGGGCACTACAATGAGCAGTTCTTC
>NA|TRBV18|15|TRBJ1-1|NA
CASSPGGARNTEAFF
TGTGCCAGCTCACCCGGGGGGGCGCGAAACACTGAAGCTTTCTTT
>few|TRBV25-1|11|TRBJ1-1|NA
CASSGARKAFF
TGTGCCAGCAGTGGGGCCCGGAAAGCTTTCTTT
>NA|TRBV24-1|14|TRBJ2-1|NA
CATSEAGSYNEQFF
TGTGCCACCAGTGAGGCCGGGTCGTACAATGAGCAGTTCTTC
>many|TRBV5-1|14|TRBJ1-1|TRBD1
CASSSRGQGTEAFF
TGCGCCAGCAGCTCCAGGGGGCAAGGCACTGAAGCTTTCTTT
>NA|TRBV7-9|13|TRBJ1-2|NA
CASSVDSLYGYTF
TGTGCCAGCAGCGTCGACAGTCTGTATGGCTACACCTTC
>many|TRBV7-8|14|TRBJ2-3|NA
CASSPGGRTDTQYF
TGTGCCAGCAGCCCCGGTGGACGCACAGATACGCAGTATTTT
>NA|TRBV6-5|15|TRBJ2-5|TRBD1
CASSLQGVTQETQYF
TGTGCCAGCAGCCTACAGGGGGTCACCCAAGAGACCCAGTACTTC
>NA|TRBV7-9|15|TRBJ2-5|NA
CASSPKTRIQETQYF
TGTGCCAGCAGCCCTAAGACCCGGATTCAAGAGACCCAGTACTTC
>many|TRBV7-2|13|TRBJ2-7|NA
CASSLVTGLEQYF
TGTGCCAGCAGCTTAGTTACAGGACTCGAGCAGTACTTC
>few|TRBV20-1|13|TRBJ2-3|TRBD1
CSALDRAGDTQYF
TGCAGTGCCTTGGACAGGGCAGGAGATACGCAGTATTTT
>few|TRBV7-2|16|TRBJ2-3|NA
CASSLSAYRGTDTQYF
TGTGCCAGCAGCTTATCGGCCTATCGGGGGACAGATACGCAGTATTTT
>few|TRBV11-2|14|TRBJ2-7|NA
CASSPRAGTYEQYF
TGTGCCAGCAGCCCACGGGCAGGCACCTACGAGCAGTACTTC
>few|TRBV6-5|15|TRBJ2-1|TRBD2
CASSYVAGLPGEQFF
TGTGCCAGCAGTTACGTAGCGGGGCTACCGGGTGAGCAGTTCTTC
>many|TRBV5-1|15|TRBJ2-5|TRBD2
CASSLGSGGKETQYF
TGCGCCAGCAGCTTAGGAAGCGGGGGAAAAGAGACCCAGTACTTC
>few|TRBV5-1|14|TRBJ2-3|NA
CASSLAAGGDTQYF
TGCGCCAGCAGCTTGGCGGCGGGCGGAGATACGCAGTATTTT
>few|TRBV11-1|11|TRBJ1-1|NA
CASSVWTEAFF
TGTGCCAGCAGCGTTTGGACTGAAGCTTTCTTT
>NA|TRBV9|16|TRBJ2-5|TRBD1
CASSVVGGQGWETQYF
TGTGCCAGCAGCGTAGTTGGTGGACAGGGTTGGGAGACCCAGTACTTC
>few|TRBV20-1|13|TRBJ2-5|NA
CSAGKVTQETQYF
TGCAGTGCTGGGAAAGTGACCCAAGAGACCCAGTACTTC
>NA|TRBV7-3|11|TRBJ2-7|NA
CASSNGGEQYF
TGTGCCAGCAGCAATGGGGGGGAGCAGTACTTC
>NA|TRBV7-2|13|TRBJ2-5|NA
CASSLSKQETQYF
TGTGCCAGCAGCTTATCTAAGCAAGAGACCCAGTACTTC
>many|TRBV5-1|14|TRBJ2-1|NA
CASDLGDTYNEQFF
TGCGCCAGCGATTTAGGGGATACGTACAATGAGCAGTTCTTC
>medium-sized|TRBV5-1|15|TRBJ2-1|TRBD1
CASSPGGQGAYEQFF
TGCGCCAGCAGCCCCGGAGGACAGGGGGCCTATGAGCAGTTCTTC
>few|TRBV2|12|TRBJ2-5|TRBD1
CASSDRDETQYF
TGTGCCAGCAGCGACAGGGACGAGACCCAGTACTTC
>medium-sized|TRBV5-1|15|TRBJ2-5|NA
CASSAGWGNQETQYF
TGCGCCAGCAGCGCAGGGTGGGGTAATCAGGAGACCCAGTACTTC
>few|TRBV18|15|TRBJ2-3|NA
CASSPSITPTDTQYF
TGTGCCAGCTCACCCTCCATTACCCCGACAGATACGCAGTATTTT
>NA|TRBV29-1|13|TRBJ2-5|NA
CSVGGVGQETQYF
TGCAGCGTTGGGGGTGTCGGCCAAGAGACCCAGTACTTC
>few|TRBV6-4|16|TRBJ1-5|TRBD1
CASNPGTARRYQPQHF
TGTGCCAGCAACCCCGGGACAGCGCGAAGGTACCAGCCCCAGCATTTT
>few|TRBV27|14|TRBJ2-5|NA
CASKTMAVQETQYF
TGTGCCAGCAAAACGATGGCAGTCCAAGAGACCCAGTACTTC
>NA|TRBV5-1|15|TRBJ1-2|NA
CASSLDRADDHGYTF
TGCGCCAGCAGCTTGGACCGGGCCGACGACCATGGCTACACCTTC
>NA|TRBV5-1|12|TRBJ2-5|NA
CASSFPQETQYF
TGCGCCAGCAGCTTTCCGCAAGAGACCCAGTACTTC
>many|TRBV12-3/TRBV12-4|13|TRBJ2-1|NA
CASSSRDFSLQFF
TGTGCCAGCAGCTCCCGGGACTTCTCACTGCAGTTCTTC
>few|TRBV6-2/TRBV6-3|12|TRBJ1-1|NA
CASSGLDTEAFF
TGTGCCAGCAGTGGGTTGGACACTGAAGCTTTCTTT
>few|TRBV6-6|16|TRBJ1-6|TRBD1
CASSKQGGAYNSPLHF
TGTGCCAGCAGTAAACAGGGGGGTGCCTATAATTCACCCCTCCACTTT
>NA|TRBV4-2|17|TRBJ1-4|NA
CASSQDPRGATNEKLFF
TGTGCCAGCAGCCAAGACCCCCGAGGGGCAACTAATGAAAAACTGTTTTTT
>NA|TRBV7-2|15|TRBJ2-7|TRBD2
CASSLSGGFIYEQYF
TGTGCCAGCAGCTTAAGCGGGGGTTTCATCTACGAGCAGTACTTC
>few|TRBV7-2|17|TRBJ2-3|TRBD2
CASSRPPGGATTDTQYF
TGTGCCAGCAGCCGCCCACCGGGGGGAGCAACCACAGATACGCAGTATTTT
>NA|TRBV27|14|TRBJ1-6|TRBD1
CASSLAGGDSPLHF
TGTGCCAGCAGTTTAGCAGGGGGAGATTCACCCCTCCACTTT
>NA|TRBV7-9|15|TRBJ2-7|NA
CASSPPGSGGYEQYF
TGTGCCAGCAGCCCCCCAGGATCCGGGGGTTACGAGCAGTACTTC
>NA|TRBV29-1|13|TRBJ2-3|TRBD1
CSVEPGGADTQYF
TGCAGCGTTGAACCAGGGGGCGCAGATACGCAGTATTTT
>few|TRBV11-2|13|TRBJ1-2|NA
CASSDMGTYGYTF
TGTGCCAGCAGCGATATGGGTACCTATGGCTACACCTTC
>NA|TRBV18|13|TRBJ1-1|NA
CASSPRDSNRAFF
TGTGCCAGCTCACCCCGGGACTCTAATAGGGCTTTCTTT
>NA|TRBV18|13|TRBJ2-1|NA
CASSSDSYNEQFF
TGTGCCAGCTCATCCGACAGCTACAATGAGCAGTTCTTC
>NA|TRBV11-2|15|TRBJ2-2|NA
CASSLAGAHTGELFF
TGTGCCAGCAGCTTAGCGGGGGCCCACACCGGGGAGCTGTTTTTT
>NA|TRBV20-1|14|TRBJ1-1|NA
CSASPPTSNTEAFF
TGCAGTGCTAGCCCCCCCACCTCGAACACTGAAGCTTTCTTT
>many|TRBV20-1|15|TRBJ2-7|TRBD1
CSAISAGQGGIEQYF
TGCAGTGCCATTAGTGCGGGACAGGGGGGGATCGAGCAGTACTTC
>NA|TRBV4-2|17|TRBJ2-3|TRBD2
CASSQDVLAGAKDTQYF
TGTGCCAGCAGCCAAGATGTCCTAGCGGGGGCCAAAGATACGCAGTATTTT
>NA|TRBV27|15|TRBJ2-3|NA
CASSLRTPDTDTQYF
TGTGCCAGCAGTTTAAGGACTCCTGACACAGATACGCAGTATTTT
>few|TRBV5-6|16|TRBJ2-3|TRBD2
CASSSLLAGERDTQYF
TGTGCCAGCAGCTCGTTACTAGCGGGGGAACGAGATACGCAGTATTTT
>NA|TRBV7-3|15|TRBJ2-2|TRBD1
CASSPDRASTGELFF
TGTGCCAGCAGCCCCGACAGGGCGAGCACCGGGGAGCTGTTTTTT
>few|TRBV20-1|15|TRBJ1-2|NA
CSASPGTASNYGYTF
TGCAGTGCTAGCCCCGGGACGGCCTCCAACTATGGCTACACCTTC